These 2 T cell receptor beta chains were sequenced from one sample in a study of CD4 T cells in relation to SARS-CoV-2 and coronaviruses (dated by TCRdb to about 2021). The library relied on the immunoSEQ multiplex PCR assay. TCRdb stores this immuneACCESS table with in-frame sequences only. Part of the clones is absent; in the studies checked, under half of the shortfall reflects unresolved V genes, and no reason is known for the rest. Counted in this sample were about 31,000 clones; roughly four fifths of them appeared once. About 3.4% of the sample is held by the ten biggest clonotypes. These TCRs' antigens remain unknown. Sample: memory CD4+ T cells from PBMCs, cultured in vitro. The cell subset or site label corresponds to: memory (non-naive) CD4+ T cells. These TCRs come from an adult with COVID-19.

This sequence joins TRBV11-1 and TRBJ2-1, with unresolved D. Trimming cost V 1 base and J 0 bases, with 10 bases left between them. The CDR3 length is 16 residues. Germline assignment: CDR1 SGHAT and CDR2 FQDESV (reference sequence). CDR3 bases: TGTGCCAGCAGCTTAGGGCTTTCAAGCTCCTACAATGAGCAGTTCTTC. Protein product: CASSLGLSSSYNEQFF.

The chain couples TRBV10-3 to TRBJ2-7; 8 nucleotides line up with TRBD2. The V gene end was trimmed by 6 bases and the J gene end by 3 bases; junction bases not matched to a gene: 13. Germline assignment: CDR1 ENHRY and CDR2 SYGVKD. The length of the CDR3 is 16 residues. The CDR3 DNA sequence: TGTGCCATCAGGCCGTTCGGTGATAGCGGGGTCTACGAGCAGTACTTC. It yields the protein CAIRPFGDSGVYEQYF.